The next 14 T cell receptor beta chains were all read from a single sample in a study of T cell clonotyping in hematopoietic cell transplantation. Clones were sequenced by immunoSEQ multiplex PCR, and TCRdb holds only the in-frame ones, with some missing. The sample lists 17,000 or so clones, 92% occurring once. Sequencing used peripheral blood mononuclear cells. These receptors originate from a man in his forties in good health. Some clones in this sample may be carry-over from other donors' samples.

This clone was counted between two and nine times. V is TRBV4-2 and J is TRBJ2-1; TRBD2 agrees at 10 bases. The CDR3 covers 17 residues. Germline V lookup: CDR1 LGHNA, CDR2 YNFKEQ. The J segment lost 8 bases and the V segment lost 1 base, leaving 11 bases of the junction unmatched. Here the CDR3 reads CASSQVSGRAISDEQFF. CDR3 nucleotides: TGTGCCAGCAGCCAAGTAAGCGGGAGGGCCATATCTGATGAGCAGTTCTTC.

This clone was seen just once. The V and J genes are TRBV4-3 and TRBJ2-7; 9 nucleotides agree with TRBD1. Germline assignment: CDR1 LGHNA and CDR2 YSLEER. The CDR3 has 13 residues. The V and J ends lost 4 bases and 4 bases, in that order; junction bases with no gene match: 2. CDR3: CASSLGQGYEQYF. Written as DNA, the CDR3 is TGCGCCAGCAGCCTCGGACAGGGGTACGAGCAGTACTTC.

This chain links TRBV2 with TRBJ2-7; the D gene is possibly TRBD1 (6 bases). Germline V gene lookup returns CDR1 SNHLY and CDR2 FYNNEI. V was cut by 6 bases and J by 6 bases, with 18 bases left in between. This CDR3 is 14 amino acids long. CDR3 protein: CASRGMGALPEQYF. CDR3 in DNA: TGTGCCAGCAGGGGGATGGGGGCGCTACCCGAGCAGTACTTC. Drawing the rest from reference TRBV2 and TRBJ2-7, the complete variable domain is EPEVTQTPSHQVTQMGQEVILRCVPISNHLYFYWYRQILGQKVEFLVSFYNNEISEKSEIFDDQFSVERPDGSNFTLKIRSTKLEDSAMYFCASRGMGALPEQYFGPGTRLTVT.

The V call is TRBV5-1, the J call TRBJ2-7; D gene uncertain. The CDR3 totals 13 residues. Germline-derived CDR1 and CDR2 are SGHRS and YFSETQ. V was clipped by 4 bases and J by 0 bases, with 8 bases between them. The CDR3 spells CASSPLGSYEQYF. The CDR3 nucleotides are TGCGCCAGCAGCCCACTGGGCTCCTACGAGCAGTACTTC. Supplemented by reference TRBV5-1 and TRBJ2-7, the full variable domain reads KAGVTQTPRYLIKTRGQQVTLSCSPISGHRSVSWYQQTPGQGLQFLFEYFSETQRNKGNFPGRFSGRQFSNSRSEMNVSTLELGDSALYLCASSPLGSYEQYFGPGTRLTVT.

The rearrangement uses TRBV29-1 and TRBJ2-7; the D call may be TRBD1 or TRBD2 (6 bases each). This CDR3 has 11 residues. Trimming shortened V by 4 bases and J by 5 bases, and 9 bases separated the two germline ends. Germline values: CDR1 SQVTM, CDR2 ANQGSEA. The CDR3: CSVGGGHEQYF. For the CDR3, the DNA is TGCAGCGTTGGAGGGGGGCACGAGCAGTACTTC.

This CDR3 reads CAWMGADREEYSPLHF. The DNA of the CDR3 is TGTGCCTGGATGGGGGCCGACAGGGAAGAGTATTCACCCCTCCACTTT. V and J are TRBV30 and TRBJ1-6; 7 bases match TRBD1. V lost 4 bases to trimming and J lost 8 bases; unmatched junction nucleotides: 14. CDR1 is GTSNPN and CDR2 is SVGIG in the germline V gene (reference sequence). This CDR3 has 16 residues.

The chain has TRBV29-1 and TRBJ2-3; 9 bases line up with TRBD2. Germline V gene sequence: CDR1 SQVTM, CDR2 ANQGSEA. J was trimmed by 4 bases and V by 7 bases; bases with no gene match: 6. The CDR3 loop spans 13 amino acids. In nucleotides, the CDR3 is TGCAGCGGACTTAGCGGGAGTTCAGATACGCAGTATTTT. This gives the protein CSGLSGSSDTQYF.

V is TRBV27 and J is TRBJ2-1, with 9 bases lining up with TRBD2. Trimming cost V 0 bases and J 8 bases; bases outside gene matches: 8. The CDR3 spans 16 residues. Germline values: CDR1 MNHEY, CDR2 SMNVEV (reference sequence). This CDR3 reads CASSLSPSGTQDEQFF. The CDR3 nucleotides read TGTGCCAGCAGTTTATCCCCTAGCGGGACACAGGATGAGCAGTTCTTC.

This clone occurred a few times. The CDR3 sequence is CASSRGGRDRAYEQYF. As DNA, the CDR3 is TGCGCCAGCAGCCGGGGTGGCCGGGACAGGGCGTACGAGCAGTACTTC. The chain joins TRBV4-1 to TRBJ2-7, with 9 bases that match TRBD1. V was pared by 4 bases and J by 4 bases, with 11 bases of the junction left unmatched. CDR3 size: 16 residues. Germline-derived CDR1 and CDR2 are MGHRA and YSYEKL.

This chain joins TRBV23-1 and TRBJ1-1; D ambiguous. TRBV23-1 is noted as an ORF with a role that remains uncertain. Trimming took 4 bases from V and 1 from J, leaving 10 bases between them. This CDR3 has 14 amino acids. CDR3 region: CASSLGLKNTEAFF. For the CDR3, the DNA is TGCGCCAGCAGTCTCGGACTGAAGAACACTGAAGCTTTCTTT.

The chain combines TRBV10-2 with TRBJ2-7; 7 bases agree with TRBD1. The CDR3 totals 15 residues. Per germline, CDR1 WSHSY and CDR2 SAAADI. V was clipped by 2 bases and J by 4 bases; unmatched bases: 8. The CDR3 sequence: CASSEPTTGPYEQYF. The CDR3 DNA sequence: TGCGCCAGCAGTGAGCCCACGACAGGGCCGTACGAGCAGTACTTC.

As DNA, the CDR3 is TGTGCCAGCAGCTTAGTGGGTGAACAGGGTGCCGGGGAGCTGTTTTTT. Its protein is CASSLVGEQGAGELFF. The chain joins TRBV11-3 to TRBJ2-2, with D maybe TRBD1 (6 bases). The V and J ends lost 1 base and 6 bases respectively, with 15 bases between them. This CDR3 region has 16 residues. The germline CDR1 and CDR2 sequences are SGHNT and YENEEA.

The chain couples TRBV29-1 to TRBJ2-2; D uncertain. The germline V and J ends were trimmed by 6 bases and 6 bases, with 11 bases remaining between them. The CDR3 length is 12 residues. Germline CDR1 SQVTM, CDR2 ANQGSEA. CDR3 in amino acids: CSVLTPPGELFF. Written as DNA, the CDR3 is TGCAGCGTCCTAACGCCCCCCGGGGAGCTGTTTTTT.

The chain employs TRBV29-1 and TRBJ2-5; possibly TRBD1 for D (6 bases). This CDR3 has 14 amino acids. The germline CDR1 and CDR2 sequences are SQVTM and ANQGSEA. V lost 4 bases and J 4 bases, leaving 16 bases between the germline ends. For the CDR3, the DNA is TGCAGCGTTGGTGGTGGCAAAGGGGGAGAGACCCAGTACTTC. It translates to CSVGGGKGGETQYF. The whole variable domain, remainder taken from reference TRBV29-1 and TRBJ2-5, is SAVISQKPSRDICQRGTSLTIQCQVDSQVTMMFWYRQQPGQSLTLIATANQGSEATYESGFVIDKFPISRPNLTFSTLTVSNMSPEDSSIYLCSVGGGKGGETQYFGPGTRLLVL.